This T cell receptor beta chain was identified in a study of shared clonotypes between healthy human individuals. General study points: Shared clonotypes across all four donors exceeded non-shared ones in generation probability. Donors were few, which limited the genetic and exposure-history diversity represented. Sequencing of the sorted subsets was shown by rarefaction to be incomplete despite large depth.

Naive CD8 cells lacked CD45RO, underwent positive selection for CCR7 and left out terminally differentiated effector memory CD45RA+ cells. About this clone: The antigen is undetermined.

Several immunoSEQ plates held equal portions of the genomic DNA taken from each subset. Profiled with immunoSEQ multiplex PCR; TCRdb holds only in-frame clones, not every one. This table has roughly 890,000 clones, 85% to 95% appearing once. The CDR3 has 14 amino acids. Trimming took 5 bases from V and 2 from J; bases not matched to a gene: 5. Germline CDR1 and CDR2: SEHNR and FQNEAQ (reference sequence). Sequencing input: naive CD8+ T cells sorted from blood. The gene calls are TRBV7-9 and TRBJ2-5; 7 nucleotides line up with TRBD1. The sequence was collected from a man younger than 40 in good health. DNA of the CDR3: TGTGCCAGCAGCCACCCAGGGGGACAAGAGACCCAGTACTTC. The encoded protein is CASSHPGGQETQYF.